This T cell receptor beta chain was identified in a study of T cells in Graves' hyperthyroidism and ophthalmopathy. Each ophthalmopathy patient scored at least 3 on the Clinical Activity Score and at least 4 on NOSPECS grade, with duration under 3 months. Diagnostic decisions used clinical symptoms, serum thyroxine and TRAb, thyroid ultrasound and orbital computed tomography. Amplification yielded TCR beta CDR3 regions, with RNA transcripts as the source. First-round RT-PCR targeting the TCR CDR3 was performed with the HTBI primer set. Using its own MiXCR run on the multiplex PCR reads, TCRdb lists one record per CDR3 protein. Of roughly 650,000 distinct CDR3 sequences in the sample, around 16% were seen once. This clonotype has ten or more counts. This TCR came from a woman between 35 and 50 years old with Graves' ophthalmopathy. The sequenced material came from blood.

The CDR3 reads CASRGQSTIGEKLFF. As DNA, the CDR3 is TGTGCCAGCCGGGGACAGTCGACGATCGGTGAAAAACTGTTTTTT. This chain connects TRBV2 to TRBJ1-4; 7 bases match TRBD1. The CDR3 loop spans 15 amino acids. The junction had 13 bases not matched to a gene; V was cut back by 8 bases and J by 7 bases. CDR1 and CDR2 from the germline V gene are SNHLY and FYNNEI.